These 5 T cell receptor beta chains came from one sample sequenced in a study of T cells in Graves' hyperthyroidism and ophthalmopathy. TCR beta CDR3 sequences were amplified from RNA transcripts. An initial round of RT-PCR targeting the TCR CDR3 relied on the HTBI primer set. TCRdb used MiXCR to reprocess the multiplex PCR reads, holding one entry per CDR3 protein. This table holds approximately 300,000 distinct CDR3 sequences, roughly 19% found once. The specimen was blood. The receptors derive from a man in his fifties with Graves' ophthalmopathy.

The J gene is TRBJ2-5, the V gene TRBV20-1; 8 positions match TRBD1. Germline-derived CDR1 and CDR2 are DFQATT and SNEGSKA (reference sequence). With V trimmed by 1 base and J by 5 bases, 9 bases remained unmatched. The length of the CDR3 is 15 residues. The CDR3: CSARGGQGLWETQYF. In DNA, the CDR3 is TGCAGTGCTAGAGGCGGACAGGGCCTGTGGGAGACCCAGTACTTC.

CDR3 sequence reads: CASSWGTGLGYTF. For the CDR3, the DNA is TGTGCCAGCTCCTGGGGGACAGGGCTTGGCTACACCTTC. The chain couples TRBV6-1 to TRBJ1-2; 9 positions match TRBD1. Looked up from germline, CDR1 is MNHNS and CDR2 is SASEGT. The CDR3 totals 13 residues. Trimming removed 8 bases from V and 7 bases from J; junction bases left unmatched: 8.

This clonotype showed up just a few times. This CDR3 is CAVGPLGSEQYF. As DNA, the CDR3 is TGTGCCGTGGGGCCCCTGGGGAGCGAGCAGTACTTC. This chain joins TRBV28 and TRBJ2-7; D may correspond to TRBD1 or TRBD2 (5 bases each). The CDR3 covers 12 residues. V dropped 11 bases and J dropped 6 bases, with 17 bases sitting between them. CDR1 and CDR2 from the germline V gene are MDHEN and SYDVKM.

A few counts support this clonotype. The gene calls are TRBV9 and TRBJ2-2; possibly TRBD1 or TRBD2 for D (5 bases each). Trimming took 4 bases from V and 3 from J, leaving 13 bases between them. Per the germline V gene, CDR1 is SGDLS and CDR2 is YYNGEE. CDR3 length: 15 residues. The CDR3 sequence is CASSTTGPHTGELFF. DNA for the CDR3: TGTGCCAGCAGCACCACGGGACCCCACACCGGGGAGCTGTTTTTT.

This clonotype was recorded a few times. This chain connects TRBV30 to TRBJ1-4; 9 nucleotides align to TRBD1. This CDR3 is built from 15 residues. Germline V lookup: CDR1 GTSNPN, CDR2 SVGIG (reference sequence). V gave up 4 bases and J gave up 5 bases; unmatched junction bases: 8. The CDR3 region has the DNA TGTGCCTGGAACCGGGGACAGGGTGGGAATGAAAAACTGTTTTTT. It yields the protein CAWNRGQGGNEKLFF.